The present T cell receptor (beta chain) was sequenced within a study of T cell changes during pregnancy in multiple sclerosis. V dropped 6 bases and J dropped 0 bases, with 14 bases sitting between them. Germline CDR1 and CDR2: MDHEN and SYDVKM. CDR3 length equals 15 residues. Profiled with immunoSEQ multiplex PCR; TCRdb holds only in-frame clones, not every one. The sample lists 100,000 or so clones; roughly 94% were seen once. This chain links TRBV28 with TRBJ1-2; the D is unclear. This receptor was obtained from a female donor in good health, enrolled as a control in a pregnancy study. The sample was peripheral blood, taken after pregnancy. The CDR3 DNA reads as TGTGCCAGCAGCTTAGATTGGGAGGCTAACTATGGCTACACCTTC. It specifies CASSLDWEANYGYTF.